The clone carrying this T cell receptor beta chain was seen ten or more times. Its specificity is not known. This library used approximately 0.4 ug RNA and molecular barcoded adaptors spanning alpha/delta and beta/gamma chains. TCRdb reprocessed the reads via MiXCR and lists one record per CDR3 protein. The sample contains 100,000 to 150,000 distinct CDR3 sequences, approximately 13% of which appear only once. The data are from a study of read filtering for tumor transcriptome and immune sequencing. Trimming left V 5 bases short and J 1 base short, with 5 bases between. The length of the CDR3 is 11 residues. The germline V gene has CDR1 DFQATT and CDR2 SNEGSKA (reference sequence). Study conclusions and caveats: About four fifths of IR-seq clonotypes had a single read, yet these held approximately 4% of reads.

The chain combines TRBV20-1 with TRBJ1-1; D remains unclear. The source is a donor older than 35 with multiple myeloma. Sequencing input: a population of CD138-negative cells sorted from bone marrow. Here the CDR3 DNA reads TGCAGTGCTCGACCGAACACTGAAGCTTTCTTT. This gives the protein CSARPNTEAFF.